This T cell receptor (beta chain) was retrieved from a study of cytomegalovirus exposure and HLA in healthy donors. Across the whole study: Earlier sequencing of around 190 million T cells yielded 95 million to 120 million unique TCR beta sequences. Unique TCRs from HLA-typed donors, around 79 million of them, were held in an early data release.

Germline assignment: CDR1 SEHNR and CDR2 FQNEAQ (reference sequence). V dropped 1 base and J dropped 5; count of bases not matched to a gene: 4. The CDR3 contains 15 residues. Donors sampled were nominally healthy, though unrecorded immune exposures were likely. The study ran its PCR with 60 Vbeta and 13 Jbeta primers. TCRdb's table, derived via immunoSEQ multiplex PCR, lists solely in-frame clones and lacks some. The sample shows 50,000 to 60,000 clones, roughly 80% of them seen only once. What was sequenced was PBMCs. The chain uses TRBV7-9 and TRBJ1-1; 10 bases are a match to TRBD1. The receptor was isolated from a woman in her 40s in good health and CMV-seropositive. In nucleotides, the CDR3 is TGTGCCAGCAGCTTAGGGGGACAGGGGAGGACTGAAGCTTTCTTT. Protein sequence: CASSLGGQGRTEAFF.